This T cell receptor (beta chain) emerged from a study of OX40 agonist ivuxolimab in advanced cancers. Turning to the study itself: Prior checkpoint blockade (anti-PD-1, anti-PD-L1 or anti-CTLA-4) was permitted; 40% had it. Points from the study as a whole: CD4+ and CD8+ T cells in blood underwent clonal expansion by week 6 at 0.1 to 3.0 mg/kg. Near-lowest levels of clonal expansion characterized partial responders at 0.1-3.0 mg/kg.

Trimming removed 5 bases from V and 1 base from J, with 14 bases in between. Germline lookup yields CDR1 SGHTA and CDR2 FQGNSA. The CDR3 is 15 amino acids. The assay was immunoSEQ multiplex PCR, and TCRdb's table has in-frame clones only and misses some. The repertoire has roughly 90,000 clones, roughly 91% of them found once; the top ten carry roughly 0.64%. Turning to this clone: Antigen unknown.

Patients were ruled out by autoimmune disease history or systemic immunosuppression. The specimen was CD4+ or CD8+ T cells sorted from blood, collected in a trial of the OX40 agonist ivuxolimab. V gene TRBV7-2 combines with J gene TRBJ2-5; D perhaps matches TRBD2 (6 bases). The clonotype comes from an adult with an advanced solid tumor such as melanoma, head and neck, liver or kidney cancer. CDR3 amino acids: CASSPFWGVQETQYF. The CDR3 DNA is TGTGCCAGCAGCCCTTTTTGGGGGGTCCAAGAGACCCAGTACTTC.